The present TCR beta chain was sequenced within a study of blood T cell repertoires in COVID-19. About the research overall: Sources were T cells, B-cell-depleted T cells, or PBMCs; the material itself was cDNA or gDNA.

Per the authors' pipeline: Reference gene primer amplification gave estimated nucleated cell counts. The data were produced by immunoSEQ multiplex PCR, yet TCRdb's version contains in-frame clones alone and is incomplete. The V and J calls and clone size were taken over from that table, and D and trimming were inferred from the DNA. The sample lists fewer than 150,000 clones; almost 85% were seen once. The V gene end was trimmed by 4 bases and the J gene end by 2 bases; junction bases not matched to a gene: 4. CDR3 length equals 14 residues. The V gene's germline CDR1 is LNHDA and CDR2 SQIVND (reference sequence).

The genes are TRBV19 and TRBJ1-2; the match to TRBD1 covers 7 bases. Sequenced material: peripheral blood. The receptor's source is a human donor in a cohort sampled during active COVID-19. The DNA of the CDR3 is TGTGCCAGTAGTAACAGGACAGGAAACTATGGCTACACCTTC. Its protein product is CASSNRTGNYGYTF.